A selection of T cell receptor beta chains follows, all from one sample in a study of T cells in localized non-small cell lung cancer. TCRdb's copy holds only in-frame clones and misses some; the assay was immunoSEQ multiplex PCR. The sample consists of 75,000 to 95,000 clones, roughly 89% of them appearing once. This sample comprised peripheral blood, obtained before any cancer treatment. These receptors were obtained from a man aged 35 to 69 with stage I squamous cell lung carcinoma. CDR3s leave out the opening cysteine and the closing phenylalanine or tryptophan.

J,V,CDR3
TRBJ2-2,TRBV4-1,ASSQRHTLSGELF
TRBJ2-2,TRBV2,ASSDSLGWGELF
TRBJ2-7,TRBV7-8,ASSLNRYEQY
TRBJ2-1,TRBV7-9,ASSLEGWNEQF
TRBJ1-2,TRBV19,ASSISGHPGYT
TRBJ2-5,TRBV5-4,ASSLLTGGRETQY
TRBJ2-1,TRBV5-1,ASSLVLGTYNEQF
TRBJ1-1,TRBV29-1,SGGTGMNTEAF
TRBJ1-3,TRBV15,ATSSWGTGNTIY
TRBJ1-1,TRBV5-1,ASSLAAGERAEAF
TRBJ1-6,TRBV6-4,ASRNRANSPLH
TRBJ1-1,TRBV18,ASSPKAVGGVSTEAF
TRBJ1-1,TRBV5-1,ASSLTMGEAF
TRBJ1-2,TRBV5-1,ASSLGYGTNYGYT
TRBJ1-5,TRBV5-1,ASSFAGDQPQH
TRBJ2-3,TRBV7-2,ASSTPSTDTQY
TRBJ1-2,TRBV5-1,ASHPSQGMGYGYT
TRBJ2-3,TRBV7-6,ASSLVGGGPTDTQY